This T cell receptor beta chain was identified in a study of tumor and adjacent non-tumor tissue in lung cancer. Findings and caveats of the study: Tumor tissue had significantly higher TCR diversity than normal lung. Higher tumor TCR diversity was associated with shorter survival.

TCRbeta libraries were built with three rounds of nested PCR, modified from ARM-PCR. One entry per CDR3 protein results from TCRdb running MiXCR on the multiplex PCR reads. Of 75,000 to 95,000 distinct CDR3 sequences listed, 67% are singletons. V lost 3 bases, J lost 3 bases, and 12 bases lay in between. Germline CDR1 is SEHNR and CDR2 is FQNEAQ (reference sequence). The CDR3 has 14 amino acids. This clonotype showed up just a few times. As yet, its antigen is unknown. RNA was extracted from bulk tissue without any cell sorting. Between August and November 2014, newly diagnosed, chemotherapy-naive lung cancer patients underwent thoracic surgery in China.

The sequenced sample consisted of lung tumor tissue. The genes are TRBV7-9 and TRBJ2-7; D is possibly TRBD2 (6 bases). The receptor was isolated from a man in his sixties with non-small cell lung cancer. The CDR3, as DNA: TGTGCCAGCAGCTTGGACTCGGGGGTCTACGAGCAGTACTTC. Translated: CASSLDSGVYEQYF.